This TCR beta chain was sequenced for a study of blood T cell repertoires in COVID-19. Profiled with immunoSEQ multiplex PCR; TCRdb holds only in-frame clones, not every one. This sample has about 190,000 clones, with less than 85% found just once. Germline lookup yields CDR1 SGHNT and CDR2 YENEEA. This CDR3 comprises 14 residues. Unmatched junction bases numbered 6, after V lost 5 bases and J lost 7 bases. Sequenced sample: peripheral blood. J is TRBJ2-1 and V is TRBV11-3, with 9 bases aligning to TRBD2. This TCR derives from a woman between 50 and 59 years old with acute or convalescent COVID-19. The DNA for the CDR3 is TGTGCCAGCAGCCTTGTAGCGGGGGCGAATGAGCAGTTCTTC. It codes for CASSLVAGANEQFF.